This T cell receptor beta chain was recovered during a study of beta chain features in type 1 diabetes. Overall study results and limits: Type 1 diabetes patients showed a moderate but significant shortening of TCRB CDR3s in all four CD4+ subsets.

Germline CDR1 reads SGHTA; CDR2 reads FQGTGA. The CDR3 contains 15 residues. Germline trimming cut 3 bases from V and 4 bases from J; bases unmatched to any gene: 8. Every isolated RNA sample was fully reverse transcribed, so sequencing captured expressed TCRB transcripts. Sequencing was performed with immunoSEQ multiplex PCR; in TCRdb, only in-frame clones are kept and a portion is missing. The table lists roughly 160,000 clones, around 8.3% of them singletons. A word on this clone: The antigen remains unidentified.

Sequencing was performed on central memory CD4+ T cells from blood. The V gene is TRBV7-3, the J gene TRBJ1-2; 7 nucleotides match TRBD1. The TCR sequence derives from a woman between 18 and 30 years old with type 1 diabetes. Here the CDR3 reads CASSFVGGAGYGYTF. The CDR3, as DNA: TGTGCCAGCAGCTTCGTAGGGGGCGCGGGCTATGGCTACACCTTC.